The rows below give T cell receptor beta chains drawn from one sample of a study of CD8+CD57+ T cells in acquired aplastic anemia. TCRdb called the reads again in MiXCR, with one record for every CDR3 protein. The sample yields some 44,000 distinct CDR3 sequences, 65% to 70% seen once. The material sequenced was sorted CD4+, CD8+, or CD8+CD57+ T cells (not recorded which) from PBMCs. The receptors were gathered from a human donor in good health, serving as a control. The CDR3 runs from the conserved cysteine through the conserved F or W. Each record gives: J gene, V gene, clone size, D gene, CDR3 protein, CDR3 DNA. D genes are given only for firm matches. The size field is filled for only some rows; it gives once, few, many or a size class.

J gene: TRBJ1-1; V gene: TRBV28; clone size: many; D gene: .; CDR3 protein: CASVLGGAEAFF; CDR3 DNA: TGTGCCAGCGTCCTCGGGGGGGCTGAAGCTTTCTTT
J gene: TRBJ2-3; V gene: TRBV20-1; clone size: .; D gene: .; CDR3 protein: CSARVPRVGDTQYF; CDR3 DNA: TGCAGTGCTAGAGTACCCAGAGTGGGGGATACGCAGTATTTT
J gene: TRBJ2-3; V gene: TRBV20-1; clone size: .; D gene: TRBD2; CDR3 protein: CSARPEAGVGTDTQYF; CDR3 DNA: TGCAGTGCTAGACCCGAGGCGGGGGTCGGCACAGATACGCAGTATTTT
J gene: TRBJ2-1; V gene: TRBV12-3/TRBV12-4; clone size: many; D gene: TRBD2; CDR3 protein: CASSAGLAGAFCEQFF; CDR3 DNA: TGTGCCAGCAGTGCGGGACTAGCGGGGGCATTTTGTGAGCAGTTCTTC
J gene: TRBJ1-5; V gene: TRBV11-2; clone size: .; D gene: .; CDR3 protein: CASSLVSRRGNVGNQPQHF; CDR3 DNA: TGTGCCAGCAGCTTAGTTTCGCGTCGAGGGAACGTTGGCAATCAGCCCCAGCATTTT
J gene: TRBJ1-5; V gene: TRBV7-8; clone size: .; D gene: .; CDR3 protein: CASSLFDLRGSNQPQHF; CDR3 DNA: TGTGCCAGCAGCCTTTTTGATCTGCGGGGCAGCAATCAGCCCCAGCATTTC
J gene: TRBJ1-2; V gene: TRBV2; clone size: .; D gene: .; CDR3 protein: CASSVRVNYGYTF; CDR3 DNA: TGTGCCAGCAGTGTCCGGGTTAACTATGGCTACACCTTC
J gene: TRBJ1-5; V gene: TRBV9; clone size: medium-sized; D gene: .; CDR3 protein: CASSVGDVNQPQHF; CDR3 DNA: TGTGCCAGCAGCGTAGGAGACGTCAATCAGCCCCAGCATTTT
J gene: TRBJ1-1; V gene: TRBV7-2; clone size: .; D gene: .; CDR3 protein: CASSAEVNTEAFF; CDR3 DNA: TGTGCCAGCAGCGCGGAGGTGAACACTGAAGCTTTCTTT
J gene: TRBJ1-6; V gene: TRBV20-1; clone size: .; D gene: .; CDR3 protein: CSLGGPNSPLHF; CDR3 DNA: TGCAGTTTAGGAGGGCCAAATTCACCCCTCCACTTT
J gene: TRBJ2-7; V gene: TRBV11-2; clone size: .; D gene: TRBD1; CDR3 protein: CASSLGGTGVSYEQYF; CDR3 DNA: TGTGCCAGCAGCTTAGGTGGGACAGGGGTCTCCTACGAGCAGTACTTC
J gene: TRBJ2-7; V gene: TRBV12-3/TRBV12-4; clone size: .; D gene: TRBD1; CDR3 protein: CASSFLGQGDSYEQYF; CDR3 DNA: TGTGCCAGCAGTTTCCTAGGACAGGGGGATTCCTACGAGCAGTACTTC
J gene: TRBJ1-1; V gene: TRBV12-3/TRBV12-4; clone size: many; D gene: .; CDR3 protein: CASSLTRAEAFF; CDR3 DNA: TGTGCCAGCAGTTTAACGAGGGCTGAAGCTTTCTTT
J gene: TRBJ2-1; V gene: TRBV10-1; clone size: few; D gene: .; CDR3 protein: CASSDPNGGISQFF; CDR3 DNA: TGCGCCAGCAGTGACCCCAACGGGGGTATTTCGCAGTTCTTC
J gene: TRBJ1-6; V gene: TRBV19; clone size: .; D gene: .; CDR3 protein: CASTPGNGSPLHF; CDR3 DNA: TGTGCCAGTACCCCCGGGAATGGTTCACCCCTCCACTTT
J gene: TRBJ2-7; V gene: TRBV5-5; clone size: .; D gene: .; CDR3 protein: CASSQGRGAREQYF; CDR3 DNA: TGTGCCAGCAGCCAAGGACGGGGGGCGAGGGAGCAGTACTTC
J gene: TRBJ2-2; V gene: TRBV7-9; clone size: once; D gene: .; CDR3 protein: CASSIGGPGELFF; CDR3 DNA: TGTGCCAGTAGTATTGGAGGGCCCGGGGAGCTGTTTTTT
J gene: TRBJ1-6; V gene: TRBV10-3; clone size: .; D gene: TRBD1; CDR3 protein: CAIGRTGDNSPLHF; CDR3 DNA: TGTGCCATCGGGAGAACAGGGGACAATTCACCCCTCCACTTT
J gene: TRBJ1-5; V gene: TRBV12-5; clone size: .; D gene: TRBD1; CDR3 protein: CASGMGQPNQPRHF; CDR3 DNA: TGTGCTAGTGGTATGGGACAGCCCAATCAGCCCCGGCATTTT
J gene: TRBJ2-7; V gene: TRBV14; clone size: .; D gene: .; CDR3 protein: CASSQYGSSYEQYF; CDR3 DNA: TGTGCCAGCAGCCAATACGGGAGCTCCTACGAGCAGTACTTC
J gene: TRBJ2-3; V gene: TRBV20-1; clone size: .; D gene: .; CDR3 protein: CSAFSLSSTDTQYF; CDR3 DNA: TGCAGTGCTTTCTCATTGTCGAGCACAGATACGCAGTATTTT
J gene: TRBJ1-1; V gene: TRBV29-1; clone size: .; D gene: .; CDR3 protein: CSATVGGDTEAFF; CDR3 DNA: TGCAGCGCCACAGTGGGGGGGGACACTGAAGCTTTCTTT
J gene: TRBJ2-3; V gene: TRBV20-1; clone size: .; D gene: .; CDR3 protein: CSAAWDTQYF; CDR3 DNA: TGCAGTGCTGCTTGGGATACGCAGTATTTT
J gene: TRBJ2-5; V gene: TRBV24-1; clone size: .; D gene: .; CDR3 protein: CATRMLAWGETQYF; CDR3 DNA: TGTGCCACCAGGATGCTAGCGTGGGGAGAGACCCAGTACTTC
J gene: TRBJ1-2; V gene: TRBV19; clone size: .; D gene: .; CDR3 protein: CASSMGQHLNYGYTF; CDR3 DNA: TGTGCCAGTAGTATGGGGCAACACCTAAACTATGGCTACACCTTC
J gene: TRBJ2-5; V gene: TRBV19; clone size: .; D gene: TRBD1; CDR3 protein: CASSQGEIKTQYF; CDR3 DNA: TGTGCCAGTAGTCAGGGGGAAATCAAGACCCAGTACTTC
J gene: TRBJ2-7; V gene: TRBV7-6; clone size: .; D gene: .; CDR3 protein: CASSLGPIYEQYF; CDR3 DNA: TGTGCCAGCAGCTTAGGGCCTATCTACGAGCAGTACTTC
J gene: TRBJ2-7; V gene: TRBV20-1; clone size: .; D gene: .; CDR3 protein: CSAREQDSHYYEQYF; CDR3 DNA: TGCAGTGCTAGAGAACAGGACTCCCATTACTACGAGCAGTACTTC
J gene: TRBJ2-5; V gene: TRBV20-1; clone size: few; D gene: TRBD2; CDR3 protein: CSARTLAGARETQYF; CDR3 DNA: TGCAGTGCTAGAACACTAGCGGGGGCCAGAGAGACCCAGTACTTC
J gene: TRBJ1-1; V gene: TRBV19; clone size: many; D gene: .; CDR3 protein: CASSLPRGPTEAFF; CDR3 DNA: TGTGCCAGTAGCTTACCCCGGGGGCCCACTGAAGCTTTCTTT
J gene: TRBJ1-4; V gene: TRBV20-1; clone size: once; D gene: TRBD1; CDR3 protein: CSARKVQGRGDELFF; CDR3 DNA: TGCAGTGCTAGAAAGGTACAGGGGCGCGGTGATGAACTGTTTTTT
J gene: TRBJ1-2; V gene: TRBV7-3; clone size: .; D gene: TRBD1; CDR3 protein: CASSLTGTGDGYTF; CDR3 DNA: TGTGCCAGCAGCTTAACCGGGACAGGGGATGGCTACACCTTC
J gene: TRBJ2-7; V gene: TRBV29-1; clone size: .; D gene: TRBD1; CDR3 protein: CSGRDSPYEQYF; CDR3 DNA: TGCAGCGGCCGGGACAGTCCTTACGAGCAGTACTTC
J gene: TRBJ1-1; V gene: TRBV12-3/TRBV12-4; clone size: once; D gene: .; CDR3 protein: CASSLELQGSGIEAFF; CDR3 DNA: TGTGCCAGCAGCTTAGAGTTACAAGGCTCGGGCATTGAAGCTTTCTTT
J gene: TRBJ1-1; V gene: TRBV7-9; clone size: .; D gene: TRBD1; CDR3 protein: CASTIQGHTEAFF; CDR3 DNA: TGTGCCAGCACGATACAGGGGCACACTGAAGCTTTCTTT
J gene: TRBJ1-5; V gene: TRBV10-2; clone size: .; D gene: TRBD1; CDR3 protein: CASSESLTGGNSQPQHF; CDR3 DNA: TGCGCCAGCAGTGAGTCCTTGACAGGGGGCAATAGTCAGCCCCAGCATTTT
J gene: TRBJ2-7; V gene: TRBV15; clone size: .; D gene: TRBD2; CDR3 protein: CATSSLELADGEQYF; CDR3 DNA: TGTGCCACCAGCAGTCTGGAACTAGCGGACGGTGAGCAGTACTTC
J gene: TRBJ2-3; V gene: TRBV7-6; clone size: once; D gene: TRBD2; CDR3 protein: CASSLSGGVTDTQYF; CDR3 DNA: TGTGCCAGCAGCTTAAGCGGGGGGGTGACAGATACGCAGTATTTT
J gene: TRBJ1-5; V gene: TRBV6-1; clone size: .; D gene: .; CDR3 protein: CASSEMGLETPQHF; CDR3 DNA: TGTGCCAGCAGTGAAATGGGCCTTGAGACGCCCCAGCATTTT
J gene: TRBJ1-2; V gene: TRBV19; clone size: .; D gene: .; CDR3 protein: CASSVSLMKGYTF; CDR3 DNA: TGTGCCAGTAGTGTCTCCCTGATGAAGGGCTACACCTTC
J gene: TRBJ1-4; V gene: TRBV2; clone size: .; D gene: TRBD1; CDR3 protein: CASSPLGTANEKLFF; CDR3 DNA: TGTGCCAGCAGTCCACTCGGGACAGCTAATGAAAAACTGTTTTTT
J gene: TRBJ1-1; V gene: TRBV24-1; clone size: .; D gene: .; CDR3 protein: CATSVGTEAFF; CDR3 DNA: TGTGCCACCAGTGTGGGCACTGAAGCTTTCTTT
J gene: TRBJ2-1; V gene: TRBV7-6; clone size: many; D gene: TRBD2; CDR3 protein: CASSTPTRGSGGMLNEQFF; CDR3 DNA: TGTGCCAGCAGCACCCCGACTCGGGGGAGCGGGGGGATGCTCAATGAGCAGTTCTTC
J gene: TRBJ2-5; V gene: TRBV20-1; clone size: .; D gene: .; CDR3 protein: CSAIRTAQETQYF; CDR3 DNA: TGCAGTGCTATTCGTACGGCCCAAGAGACCCAGTACTTC
J gene: TRBJ1-2; V gene: TRBV2; clone size: .; D gene: TRBD1; CDR3 protein: CASSEHKCPGTGIYGYTF; CDR3 DNA: TGTGCCAGCAGTGAACACAAATGCCCCGGGACAGGGATCTATGGCTACACCTTC
J gene: TRBJ1-2; V gene: TRBV7-3; clone size: .; D gene: .; CDR3 protein: CASSLGGNDGYTF; CDR3 DNA: TGTGCCAGCAGCTTGGGGGGTAACGATGGCTACACCTTC